This entry lists 31 T cell receptor beta chains sequenced from one sample in a study of blood T cell repertoires in COVID-19. Clones were read by immunoSEQ multiplex PCR, and TCRdb kept only the in-frame ones, dropping some. The sample carries more than 250,000 clones, roughly 88% recorded once. Sequenced input: PBMCs or T cells enriched from blood (not recorded which). The origin of the receptors is a man aged 25-45 years who had recovered from COVID-19.

V is TRBV3-1 (or the pseudogene TRBV3-2) and J is TRBJ1-1; no reliable D call. The CDR3 length is 12 residues. With 5 bases removed from V and 9 bases from J, the gap between germline ends came to 13 bases. Germline assignment: CDR1 LGHDT and CDR2 YNNKEL (reference sequence). Here the CDR3 reads CASSSGSGKAFF. DNA of the CDR3: TGTGCCAGCAGCTCAGGCTCCGGTAAAGCTTTCTTT.

The V and J genes are TRBV5-4 and TRBJ2-7, with 7 bases lining up with TRBD1. Germline lookup yields CDR1 SGHNT and CDR2 YYREEE (reference sequence). V trimming: 10 bases; J trimming: 0 bases; junction bases outside the gene matches: 7. The CDR3 runs to 13 residues. This CDR3 is CASQRDSSYEQYF. The CDR3 DNA is TGTGCCTCCCAACGGGACAGCTCCTACGAGCAGTACTTC.

CDR3: CASQPRTGGLNTEAFF. As DNA, the CDR3 is TGTGCCAGCCAACCTCGGACAGGGGGCTTGAACACTGAAGCTTTCTTT. The chain couples TRBV19 to TRBJ1-1; 11 bases line up with TRBD1. V lost 9 bases, J lost 0 bases, and 9 bases stayed unmatched. The CDR3 loop spans 16 amino acids. CDR1 is LNHDA and CDR2 is SQIVND in the germline V gene (reference sequence).

The chain employs TRBV30 and TRBJ1-2, with 7 bases aligning to TRBD1. The CDR3 runs to 13 residues. Germline CDR1 is GTSNPN and CDR2 is SVGIG (reference sequence). V trimming: 2 bases; J trimming: 8 bases; junction bases outside the gene matches: 8. CDR3 sequence reads: CAWSRQGPEGYTF. CDR3 nucleotides: TGTGCCTGGAGTAGACAGGGCCCGGAAGGCTACACCTTC.

Notes on this clone: This same CDR3 is encoded by further DNA sequences in the sample. The rearrangement joins TRBV19 to TRBJ2-3; no firm D call. The V end was cut by 3 bases, the J end by 0 bases, with 7 bases between. The CDR3 contains 14 residues. CDR1 LNHDA and CDR2 SQIVND come from the germline V gene (reference sequence). In nucleotides, the CDR3 is TGTGCCAGTAGTATCTTCGGGAGCACAGATACGCAGTATTTT. Protein product: CASSIFGSTDTQYF.

The V and J genes are TRBV11-2 and TRBJ2-1; TRBD2 aligns across 8 bases. The CDR3 is made up of 15 amino acids. Germline V gene sequence: CDR1 SGHAT, CDR2 FQNNGV. Trimming took 1 base from V and 8 from J; bases not matched to a gene: 7. The DNA of the CDR3 is TGTGCCAGCAGCTTAGTGGCGGGGGGACTCTATGAGCAGTTCTTC. Residues: CASSLVAGGLYEQFF.

This clone was counted once. This sequence joins TRBV2 and TRBJ1-1, with D hard to call. The germline V and J ends were trimmed by 5 bases and 2 bases, with 15 bases remaining between them. The CDR3 is 15 residues long. Germline V gene sequence: CDR1 SNHLY, CDR2 FYNNEI. The CDR3 region is CASSPMGAYNTEAFF. DNA of the CDR3: TGTGCCAGCAGTCCAATGGGAGCCTATAACACTGAAGCTTTCTTT.

In its sample, this clone was seen a few times. The chain links TRBV5-4 to TRBJ1-6; 8 bases line up with TRBD1. The CDR3 runs 16 residues. CDR1 SGHNT and CDR2 YYREEE come from the germline V gene (reference sequence). V trimming: 1 base; J trimming: 10 bases; junction bases outside the gene matches: 10. Here the CDR3 reads CASSLYQTGGESPLHF. CDR3 bases: TGTGCCAGCAGCTTGTACCAAACAGGGGGAGAATCACCCCTCCACTTT.

This sequence joins TRBV7-8 and TRBJ1-4, with TRBD1 identical over 9 bases. Per germline, CDR1 SGHVS and CDR2 FQNEAQ. This CDR3 contains 15 residues. Losses at the gene ends were 4 bases for V and 7 bases for J; bases not matched to a gene: 7. CDR3 sequence (DNA): TGTGCCAGCAGCTATTCCGGGACAGGGATTGAAAAACTGTTTTTT. This codes for CASSYSGTGIEKLFF.

This chain connects TRBV4-3 to TRBJ1-1, with D tentatively TRBD1 (5 bases). The CDR3 covers 14 residues. V shed 6 bases and J shed 1 base, with 12 bases lying between them. The germline V gene encodes CDR1 LGHNA and CDR2 YSLEER. The CDR3 spells CASRWGGRNTEAFF. CDR3 sequence (DNA): TGCGCCAGCAGGTGGGGGGGGAGGAACACTGAAGCTTTCTTT.

This clone occurred once. The rearrangement links TRBV5-6 to TRBJ2-2, with D hard to call. There are 12 residues in the CDR3. V was trimmed by 2 bases and J by 8 bases, leaving 7 bases between them. Germline assignment: CDR1 SGHDT and CDR2 YYEEEE. CDR3 sequence: CASSFTRGELFF. CDR3 DNA: TGTGCCAGCAGCTTTACTCGAGGGGAGCTGTTTTTT.

This chain uses TRBV5-5 with TRBJ1-4, with no clear D. Trimming took 2 bases from V and 1 from J, leaving 9 bases between them. The CDR3 spans 15 residues. Germline CDR1 reads SGHKS; CDR2 reads YYEKEE (reference sequence). The CDR3 DNA sequence: TGTGCCAGCAGCTTTCTTCCCGGAACTAATGAAAAACTGTTTTTT. Its protein is CASSFLPGTNEKLFF.

This CDR3 reads CASSIRERGGPGELFF. For the CDR3, the DNA is TGTGCCAGCAGCATACGGGAGCGGGGGGGTCCCGGGGAGCTGTTTTTT. The J gene is TRBJ2-2, the V gene TRBV9; 10 bases agree with TRBD2. Germline lookup yields CDR1 SGDLS and CDR2 YYNGEE. The CDR3 has 16 residues. V was clipped by 4 bases and J by 6 bases; unmatched bases: 9.

This clone was recorded only once. This sequence joins TRBV9 and TRBJ2-3; TRBD2 matches at 7 bases. CDR1 is SGDLS and CDR2 is YYNGEE in the germline V gene. With 4 bases clipped from V and 0 bases from J, the junction kept 14 bases outside the gene matches. This CDR3 comprises 18 residues. This chain's CDR3 is CASSRGERTYSSTDTQYF. CDR3 coding DNA: TGTGCCAGCAGCCGGGGGGAGAGAACCTATTCTAGCACAGATACGCAGTATTTT. The full variable domain, rest sourced from reference TRBV9 and TRBJ2-3, is DSGVTQTPKHLITATGQRVTLRCSPRSGDLSVYWYQQSLDQGLQFLIQYYNGEERAKGNILERFSAQQFPDLHSELNLSSLELGDSALYFCASSRGERTYSSTDTQYFGPGTRLTVL.

This clone has more than one count but fewer than ten. The chain employs TRBV21-1 and TRBJ1-5; TRBD1, the table's D call, was not compared with the DNA. TRBV21-1 is marked as a pseudogene. The CDR3 totals 17 residues. Here the CDR3 reads CASRTPKRGRNNQPQHF. Here the CDR3 DNA reads TGTGCCAGCAGAACACCTAAAAGGGGTAGGAACAATCAGCCCCAGCATTTT.

This chain connects TRBV9 to TRBJ1-1; no clear D gene. The CDR3 is made up of 14 amino acids. Germline V gene lookup returns CDR1 SGDLS and CDR2 YYNGEE. V was trimmed by 7 bases and J by 5 bases, leaving 18 bases between them. The CDR3 protein is CASAVQSWSTEAFF. The CDR3 nucleotides are TGTGCCAGCGCAGTTCAGAGTTGGAGTACTGAAGCTTTCTTT. Filled out from reference TRBV9 and TRBJ1-1, the complete variable domain reads DSGVTQTPKHLITATGQRVTLRCSPRSGDLSVYWYQQSLDQGLQFLIQYYNGEERAKGNILERFSAQQFPDLHSELNLSSLELGDSALYFCASAVQSWSTEAFFGQGTRLTVV.

This clone appeared once. The chain joins TRBV18 to TRBJ2-2; TRBD1 agrees at 11 bases. CDR3 size: 18 residues. CDR1 and CDR2 from the germline V gene are KGHSH and LQKENI. The ends lost 6 bases at V and 6 bases at J; junction bases unmatched: 15. CDR3 sequence reads: CASSPTQLGQGAAGELFF. The CDR3 DNA is TGTGCCAGCTCCCCCACCCAACTAGGACAGGGGGCAGCCGGGGAGCTGTTTTTT.

V gene TRBV12-3 or TRBV12-4 combines with J gene TRBJ1-2, with TRBD1 matching 7 bases. The CDR3 runs 13 residues. V dropped 10 bases and J dropped 5; count of bases not matched to a gene: 10. The CDR3 protein is CAIGRGTEYGYTF. In nucleotides, the CDR3 is TGTGCCATTGGTCGAGGGACAGAGTATGGCTACACCTTC.

V gene TRBV3-1 (or the pseudogene TRBV3-2) combines with J gene TRBJ2-2; D is undetermined. Germline loops: CDR1 LGHDT, CDR2 YNNKEL (reference sequence). This CDR3 region has 16 residues. The ends were cut back, 4 bases at V and 4 bases at J, with 16 bases in the middle. CDR3 DNA sequence: TGTGCCAGCAGCCCAAACCCGGGTCCTCCCACCGGGGAGCTGTTTTTT. Translating it yields CASSPNPGPPTGELFF.

The chain couples TRBV5-1 to TRBJ2-6, with D possibly TRBD2 on 5 matching bases. This CDR3 comprises 14 residues. The germline gives CDR1 SGHRS, CDR2 YFSETQ. Deletions cut 3 bases from V and 3 bases from J, with 7 bases between. DNA for the CDR3: TGCGCCAGCAGCTATGGAGGTGGGGCCAACGTCCTGACTTTC. Translated, it gives CASSYGGGANVLTF.

The chain carries TRBV19 and TRBJ2-7; TRBD1 aligns across 8 bases. The junction had 10 bases not matched to a gene; V was cut back by 5 bases and J by 7 bases. CDR1 and CDR2 (germline): LNHDA, SQIVND (reference sequence). The CDR3 length is 14 residues. The CDR3 region is CASSGNRGSGEQYF. In DNA, the CDR3 is TGTGCCAGTAGTGGGAACAGGGGGTCCGGGGAGCAGTACTTC.

The rearrangement links TRBV27 to TRBJ1-6; D gene uncertain. Germline CDR1 reads MNHEY; CDR2 reads SMNVEV (reference sequence). There are 12 residues in the CDR3. V was cut by 5 bases and J by 5 bases, with 4 bases left in between. CDR3 coding DNA: TGTGCCAGCAGTCCCAATAATTCACCCCTCCACTTT. Amino acids: CASSPNNSPLHF.

This chain uses TRBV11-2 with TRBJ2-1; TRBD1 might be the D (5 bases). V shed 2 bases and J shed 5 bases, with 13 bases lying between them. This CDR3 comprises 15 residues. Germline loops: CDR1 SGHAT, CDR2 FQNNGV. The CDR3 reads CASSLRGTEDNEQFF. The CDR3, as DNA: TGTGCCAGCAGCTTAAGGGGCACAGAGGACAATGAGCAGTTCTTC. The full variable domain, its missing parts supplied by reference TRBV11-2 and TRBJ2-1, is EAGVAQSPRYKIIEKRQSVAFWCNPISGHATLYWYQQILGQGPKLLIQFQNNGVVDDSQLPKDRFSAERLKGVDSTLKIQPAKLEDSAVYLCASSLRGTEDNEQFFGPGTRLTVL.

V is TRBV30 and J is TRBJ1-1, with 11 bases matching TRBD1. Germline CDR1 is GTSNPN and CDR2 is SVGIG (reference sequence). The CDR3 sequence is 16 residues long. J lost 3 bases, V lost 2 bases, and 8 bases had no gene match. CDR3 protein: CAWSYLPGQGDTEAFF. The CDR3 region has the DNA TGTGCCTGGAGTTATCTTCCGGGACAGGGGGACACTGAAGCTTTCTTT.

This chain uses TRBV20-1 with TRBJ2-6, with D possibly TRBD2 on 5 matching bases. Germline CDR1 reads DFQATT; CDR2 reads SNEGSKA (reference sequence). This CDR3 is 18 amino acids long. Trimming took off 3 bases at V and 0 bases at J, with 18 bases between the two ends. The CDR3 sequence: CSASNNEDSYSGANVLTF. The CDR3 coding sequence is TGCAGTGCTAGTAACAATGAGGACTCCTACTCTGGGGCCAACGTCCTGACTTTC.

This clone came up a few times. CDR3 nucleotides: TGTGCCAGCAGCGCCCAGACTGATGACGAACCTTACACCGGGGAGCTGTTTTTT. This sequence encodes CASSAQTDDEPYTGELFF. The chain joins TRBV13 to TRBJ2-2; D is unresolved. Trimming pared 5 bases from V and 3 bases from J, leaving 22 bases between. The germline V gene encodes CDR1 PRHDT and CDR2 FYEKMQ (reference sequence). The CDR3 extends over 18 amino acids.

The genes are TRBV2 and TRBJ2-7; 7 bases fit TRBD1. V lost 7 bases, J lost 5 bases, and 14 bases stayed unmatched. The CDR3 loop spans 15 amino acids. The germline gives CDR1 SNHLY, CDR2 FYNNEI. The CDR3 DNA reads as TGTGCCAGCACGCAATTTCAGGGGGATCTCAACGAGCAGTACTTC. Its protein product is CASTQFQGDLNEQYF. The complete variable domain, with remaining parts taken from reference TRBV2 and TRBJ2-7, reads EPEVTQTPSHQVTQMGQEVILRCVPISNHLYFYWYRQILGQKVEFLVSFYNNEISEKSEIFDDQFSVERPDGSNFTLKIRSTKLEDSAMYFCASTQFQGDLNEQYFGPGTRLTVT.

The V gene is TRBV10-3, the J gene TRBJ2-7; D unclear. V was pared by 5 bases and J by 0 bases, with 8 bases between. The CDR3 sequence is 13 residues long. Germline V gene sequence: CDR1 ENHRY, CDR2 SYGVKD. The chain's CDR3 is CAISTDSSYEQYF. The CDR3 DNA reads as TGTGCCATCAGTACAGATAGCTCCTACGAGCAGTACTTC.

V is TRBV6-5 and J is TRBJ2-3, with TRBD1 as a possible D gene (6 bases). The CDR3 length is 15 residues. The ends were cut back, 6 bases at V and 4 bases at J, with 17 bases in the middle. In germline, CDR1 is MNHEY, CDR2 SVGAGI. CDR3 amino acids: CASRAYRVVADTQYF. CDR3 DNA sequence: TGTGCCAGCAGAGCGTACAGGGTTGTCGCAGATACGCAGTATTTT.

This clone came up once. The chain uses TRBV5-1 and TRBJ2-5, with D perhaps matching TRBD2 (7 bases). V was trimmed by 1 base and J by 5 bases, leaving 15 bases between them. This CDR3 contains 15 residues. CDR1 is SGHRS and CDR2 is YFSETQ in the germline V gene. The CDR3 DNA follows: TGCGCCAGCAGCTTGAACTCGGGGGGCCGGGAGACCCAGTACTTC. This gives the protein CASSLNSGGRETQYF.

The CDR3 bases are TGTGCCAGCAGCTTGTACGGGATGGGGTATGGCTACACCTTC. It yields the protein CASSLYGMGYGYTF. This chain joins TRBV5-6 and TRBJ1-2, with D unresolved. There are 14 residues in the CDR3. Trimming cost V 1 base and J 5 bases, with 12 bases left between them. Germline-derived CDR1 and CDR2 are SGHDT and YYEEEE.